The 20 T cell receptor beta chains below were found in one sample sequenced in a study of T-cell reconstitution after alpha-beta-depleted transplantation in children. Preparation of the TCRbeta library was carried out with unique molecular identifiers. TCRdb itself ran the PCR reads through MiXCR, one entry per CDR3 protein. The profile shows about 360,000 distinct CDR3 sequences, about 14% of them singletons. The sample here was PBMCs, taken from the stem cell graft. Source of these receptors: a human donor who donated a stem cell graft to a child with Fanconi anemia.

This clonotype occurred a few times. The chain carries TRBV7-9 and TRBJ1-1; D may be TRBD1 (5 bases). CDR3 length: 15 residues. Germline-derived CDR1 and CDR2 are SEHNR and FQNEAQ (reference sequence). The V end was cut by 5 bases, the J end by 0 bases, with 13 bases between. CDR3 loop: CASSLYGQMNTEAFF. The CDR3 DNA follows: TGTGCCAGCAGCCTATACGGACAAATGAACACTGAAGCTTTCTTT.

This clonotype has ten or more counts. The chain recombines TRBV7-8 with TRBJ2-1; 9 bases align to TRBD2. Germline assignment: CDR1 SGHVS and CDR2 FQNEAQ. J was trimmed by 4 bases and V by 1 base; bases with no gene match: 5. There are 16 residues in the CDR3. CDR3 loop: CASSLDAGGPYNEQFF. The CDR3 DNA is TGTGCCAGCAGCTTAGATGCGGGGGGGCCATACAATGAGCAGTTCTTC.

The genes are TRBV5-1 and TRBJ1-2; D is unresolved. V dropped 0 bases and J dropped 8 bases, with 11 bases sitting between them. The germline V gene has CDR1 SGHRS and CDR2 YFSETQ. This CDR3 region has 13 residues. In DNA form, the CDR3 reads TGCGCCAGCAGCTTGGTGGGCAGAAAGGGCTACACCTTC. This translates into CASSLVGRKGYTF.

Many counts were recorded for this clonotype. J is TRBJ2-3 and V is TRBV20-1; D is tentatively TRBD1 or TRBD2 (5 bases each). CDR3 size: 14 residues. Germline lookup yields CDR1 DFQATT and CDR2 SNEGSKA (reference sequence). With 1 base removed from V and 1 base from J, the gap between germline ends came to 9 bases. DNA for the CDR3: TGCAGTGCTAGAGTAGGGACCCGCACAGATACGCAGTATTTT. Translated, it gives CSARVGTRTDTQYF.

This clonotype was counted ten times or more. The chain is built from TRBV20-1 and TRBJ1-1; tentatively, D is TRBD1 (5 bases). This CDR3 is built from 13 residues. Germline CDR1 is DFQATT and CDR2 is SNEGSKA (reference sequence). Trimming removed 6 bases at V and 5 bases at J, with 16 bases between. The CDR3 is CSAPTDVMTEAFF. CDR3 bases: TGCAGTGCCCCGACAGATGTCATGACTGAAGCTTTCTTT.

This clonotype turned up a few times. The chain links TRBV24-1 to TRBJ1-1; D is uncertain. V shed 8 bases and J shed 4 bases, with 19 bases lying between them. The length of the CDR3 is 15 residues. CDR1 and CDR2 (germline): KGHDR, SFDVKD. The CDR3 reads CATKGRLRTITEAFF. CDR3 in DNA: TGTGCCACCAAGGGTCGGCTGAGGACTATCACTGAAGCTTTCTTT.

The genes are TRBV6-4 and TRBJ1-5, with D uncertain. CDR1 and CDR2 from the germline V gene are MRHNA and SNTAGT. V was shortened by 8 bases and J by 7 bases, with 15 bases between the two germline ends. The CDR3 is 13 residues long. The CDR3 DNA follows: TGTGCCAGCCGTCCCGACCCGAGCCAGCCCCAGCATTTT. It specifies CASRPDPSQPQHF.

The gene calls are TRBV5-1 and TRBJ2-3; TRBD1 agrees at 7 bases. V was pared by 2 bases and J by 0 bases, with 6 bases of the junction left unmatched. The CDR3 length is 16 residues. The germline V gene encodes CDR1 SGHRS and CDR2 YFSETQ. CDR3 protein: CASSFGQVVSTDTQYF. Here the CDR3 DNA reads TGCGCCAGCAGCTTCGGACAGGTTGTTAGCACAGATACGCAGTATTTT.

In the case of this clonotype: Germline is not matched at one junction end, which may reflect a read error. This chain links TRBV7-8 with TRBJ1-1; D may be TRBD1 (5 bases). Germline V CDR1 and CDR2: SGHVS, FQNEAQ. The CDR3 runs 13 residues. CDR3 loop: CASSLFQDMSWEF. The DNA of the CDR3 is TGTGCCAGCAGCTTATTTCAGGACATGTCGTGGGAGTTT.

There are many counts of this clonotype. The chain combines TRBV12-5 with TRBJ2-1; maybe TRBD1 (6 bases). This CDR3 is 14 amino acids long. Germline CDR1 LGHNT, CDR2 FRNRAP. Trimming shortened V by 6 bases and J by 4 bases, and 13 bases separated the two germline ends. This chain's CDR3 is CASGSWGQYNEQFF. The CDR3 bases are TGTGCTAGTGGGAGCTGGGGGCAGTACAATGAGCAGTTCTTC.

The table lists this clonotype with many counts. The gene calls are TRBV29-1 and TRBJ2-5; D is perhaps TRBD1 (6 bases). Germline CDR1 SQVTM, CDR2 ANQGSEA. V was clipped by 4 bases and J by 3 bases, with 6 bases between them. The CDR3 length is 11 residues. CDR3 nucleotides: TGCAGCGTTGGGGACAAAGAGACCCAGTACTTC. It encodes CSVGDKETQYF.

This clonotype was detected many times. The chain uses TRBV6-5 and TRBJ1-5; maybe TRBD1 (5 bases). Germline assignment: CDR1 MNHEY and CDR2 SVGAGI. CDR3 length: 15 amino acids. Trimming took 2 bases from V and 4 from J, leaving 12 bases between them. CDR3 coding DNA: TGTGCCAGCAGTTACGGGGCGACTAGGAATCAGCCCCAGCATTTT. This translates into CASSYGATRNQPQHF.

This clonotype was detected ten times or more. The chain uses TRBV7-2 and TRBJ1-1; 7 bases line up with TRBD1. Germline CDR1 and CDR2: SGHTA and FQGNSA. The CDR3 runs to 14 residues. After removal of 5 bases from V and 8 bases from J, the junction contained 11 bases not matched to a gene. The CDR3 nucleotides are TGTGCCAGCAGCCTCGGGACAGATCCTTTCGAAGCTTTCTTT. This sequence encodes CASSLGTDPFEAFF.

V and J are TRBV4-3 and TRBJ1-1; D unresolved. Germline lookup yields CDR1 LGHNA and CDR2 YSLEER. The length of the CDR3 is 15 residues. Trimming left V 2 bases short and J 3 bases short, with 13 bases between. The CDR3 protein is CASSQTSRRDTEAFF. In DNA form, the CDR3 reads TGCGCCAGCAGCCAAACTAGTAGGCGGGACACTGAAGCTTTCTTT.

The V gene is TRBV20-1, the J gene TRBJ1-5; no firm D call. V lost 5 bases, J lost 0 bases, and 14 bases lay in between. The CDR3 totals 15 residues. Germline CDR1 DFQATT, CDR2 SNEGSKA (reference sequence). The CDR3 loop is CSAPPSGASNQPQHF. The CDR3 DNA is TGCAGTGCTCCACCATCGGGAGCTAGCAATCAGCCCCAGCATTTT.

About this clonotype: Germline and junction disagree at one end, which may indicate a read error. The chain couples TRBV18 to TRBJ1-1; a possible D gene is TRBD1 (5 bases). The germline V gene has CDR1 KGHSH and CDR2 LQKENI. The CDR3 consists of 12 residues. CDR3 loop: CASAQGRPLPAF. Here the CDR3 DNA reads TGTGCCAGCGCTCAGGGACGTCCGCTGCCCGCCTTT.

V usage is TRBV12-3 or TRBV12-4 and J usage is TRBJ2-7; 9 positions match TRBD2. Trimming cost V 6 bases and J 12 bases; bases outside gene matches: 9. The CDR3 has 12 amino acids. Here the CDR3 reads CASRTSGTQWYF. The CDR3 nucleotides read TGTGCCAGCAGGACTAGCGGAACTCAATGGTACTTC.

This rearrangement joins TRBV15 to TRBJ1-1; D unresolved. Trimming left V 0 bases short and J 3 bases short, with 23 bases between. This CDR3 contains 19 residues. Per germline, CDR1 LNHNV and CDR2 YYDKDF (reference sequence). DNA for the CDR3: TGTGCCACCAGCAGAGATCTTTATAGGTTAGCGGGCGGGGACACTGAAGCTTTCTTT. Its translation is CATSRDLYRLAGGDTEAFF.

V and J are TRBV12-3 or TRBV12-4 and TRBJ2-5; no reliable D call. The CDR3 runs 14 residues. Trimming removed 2 bases at V and 1 base at J, with 8 bases between. This CDR3 reads CASSLSGPQETQYF. DNA for the CDR3: TGTGCCAGCAGTTTAAGTGGGCCCCAAGAGACCCAGTACTTC.

CDR3 in amino acids: CASSYGIPDTGELFF. As DNA, the CDR3 is TGTGCCAGCAGTTATGGGATTCCGGACACCGGGGAGCTGTTTTTT. The chain recombines TRBV6-5 with TRBJ2-2, with D hard to call. The V end lost 3 bases, the J end lost 3 bases, and 11 bases lay between the germline ends. CDR1 is MNHEY, CDR2 SVGAGI, per germline. This CDR3 contains 15 residues.